This T cell receptor (beta chain) derives from a study of cytomegalovirus exposure and HLA in healthy donors. PCR primers comprised 60 Vbeta and 13 Jbeta primers. Profiling relied on immunoSEQ multiplex PCR, and the TCRdb table lists in-frame clones only, not all of them. There are roughly 150,000 clones in the sample; about 80% occur only once, and roughly 1.5% lies in the top ten. Turning to this clone: The target antigen is unknown.

Findings and caveats of the study: A later analysis, which compared TCR beta chains of equal frequency, found the HLA-associated ones more clonally expanded. Presence/absence analyses assumed roughly uniform sequencing depth across donors.

This CDR3 region has 15 residues. The ends lost 2 bases at V and 4 bases at J; junction bases unmatched: 4. CDR1 is ENHRY, CDR2 SYGVKD, per germline. This receptor was taken from a man aged 40-49 years in good health and CMV-seronegative. Source material: PBMCs. The genes are TRBV10-3 and TRBJ2-7; 11 positions agree with TRBD2. CDR3 amino acids: CAISEQTSGIYEQYV. The CDR3 DNA is TGTGCCATCAGTGAGCAGACTAGCGGGATATACGAGCAGTACGTC.